This entry features one T cell receptor beta chain sequence. What it binds is not known. This sample was included in a study of cytomegalovirus exposure and HLA in healthy donors. PCR employed 60 Vbeta and 13 Jbeta primers. Clones were sequenced by immunoSEQ multiplex PCR, and TCRdb holds only the in-frame ones, with some missing. Altogether about 170,000 clones are present, roughly 80% being singletons, with the ten largest covering 2.5% to 4%. Trimming took 3 bases from V and 4 from J, leaving 9 bases between them. CDR3 length: 13 amino acids. Germline CDR1 and CDR2: SGHNT and YENEEA. General study points: Later analysis suggested links between common viral pathogens and several top significant clusters.

Each donor was nominally healthy when sampled (though unrecorded immune exposures were likely). Sequencing input: PBMCs. The clonotype comes from a female donor in good health and CMV-seronegative. The chain joins TRBV11-3 to TRBJ2-5; TRBD1 is a possible D gene (6 bases). The CDR3 DNA reads as TGTGCCAGCAGCTTCCAGGGGACAGAGACCCAGTACTTC. This codes for CASSFQGTETQYF.